The 2 T cell receptor beta chains below all came from one sample that was sequenced in a study of spatial heterogeneity in lung cancer. Sample time point: sample taken at primary tumor resection. TCRs were sequenced from unsorted whole RNA of tumor, nontumor lung or PBMC. TCRdb itself ran the 5' RACE reads through MiXCR, one entry per CDR3 protein. The sample includes around 4,400 distinct CDR3 sequences, 34% seen only once; the top ten take about 34%. The sequencing here drew on PBMCs, taken at surgery. The receptors were gathered from a male donor with early-stage non-small cell lung cancer.

On this clonotype: This beta chain is an off-target read within a library intended for alpha chains, so its frequency means little. This chain joins TRBV10-2 and TRBJ2-3; a weak D match, TRBD2 (5 bases). V lost 5 bases, J lost 1 base, and 16 bases lay in between. CDR1 is WSHSY and CDR2 is SAAADI in the germline V gene. The CDR3 has 16 amino acids. The CDR3 DNA sequence: TGCGCCAGCAGTAAGATAGGAGGCGCAGGCACAGATACGCAGTATTTT. It encodes CASSKIGGAGTDTQYF.

As concerns this clonotype: This beta chain is off target for a library built for alpha chains, so its abundance means little. The chain joins TRBV19 to TRBJ2-5; a weak D match, TRBD2 (5 bases). Germline V CDR1 and CDR2: LNHDA, SQIVND (reference sequence). This CDR3 region has 13 residues. V gave up 6 bases and J gave up 5 bases, with 13 bases separating them. The CDR3 protein is CASRMTIFETQYF. The CDR3 DNA reads as TGTGCCAGTAGAATGACTATATTTGAGACCCAGTACTTC. The full variable domain, completed using reference TRBV19 and TRBJ2-5, is DGGITQSPKYLFRKEGQNVTLSCEQNLNHDAMYWYRQDPGQGLRLIYYSQIVNDFQKGDIAEGYSVSREKKESFPLTVTSAQKNPTAFYLCASRMTIFETQYFGPGTRLLVL.